The following is a T cell receptor (beta chain) sequence with its context. The antigen is undetermined. The data were obtained in a study of radiation and T cells in renal cell carcinoma. Measured with immunoSEQ multiplex PCR; TCRdb has only the in-frame clones, and not every one. The data contain 150,000 to 200,000 clones, about 87% of them singletons. Time point meaning: blood 4 weeks post-SBRT, at nephrectomy. Treatment of the sample: 15 Gy SBRT to primary tumor, nephrectomy 4 weeks later. Nephrectomy followed 15 Gy stereotactic body radiation by 4 weeks. After SBRT, blood was collected at 2 and 4 weeks, plus baseline. Clear cell pathology was present in this patient's renal cell carcinoma. Findings of the study overall: From baseline, blood top tumor clonotypes peaked at 2 weeks post-radiation.

Material: blood, obtained from a patient whose treatment included radiotherapy and nephrectomy. The source is a woman between 45 and 65 years old with renal cell carcinoma.

This chain's CDR3 is CSVGVQGGEKLFF. The CDR3 DNA is TGCAGCGTTGGGGTCCAAGGCGGCGAAAAACTGTTTTTT. The chain couples TRBV29-1 to TRBJ1-4; D is unresolved. The germline V and J ends were trimmed by 4 bases and 8 bases, with 14 bases remaining between them. The germline CDR1 and CDR2 sequences are SQVTM and ANQGSEA. The CDR3 spans 13 residues.